These 8 T cell receptor beta chains were all obtained from the same sample, sequenced in a study of technical replicates of blood from several donors. The method was immunoSEQ multiplex PCR; TCRdb's version includes in-frame clones alone and lacks a portion of them. The sample records some 62,000 clones, roughly 86% being singletons. Sequencing was carried out using PBMCs. These TCRs come from a human donor in good health. Some clones in this sample may be carry-over from other donors' samples.

This chain joins TRBV5-5 and TRBJ2-7; D uncertain. CDR3 length: 15 residues. V was trimmed by 0 bases and J by 2 bases, leaving 12 bases between them. Germline CDR1 SGHKS, CDR2 YYEKEE (reference sequence). The CDR3, as DNA: TGTGCCAGCAGCTTGGCACAGACGCTCGCCTACGAGCAGTACTTC. Translating gives CASSLAQTLAYEQYF.

The chain joins TRBV5-1 to TRBJ2-5; the match to TRBD1 covers 7 bases. V was clipped by 0 bases and J by 3 bases; unmatched bases: 8. The CDR3 extends over 16 amino acids. Germline values: CDR1 SGHRS, CDR2 YFSETQ. For the CDR3, the DNA is TGCGCCAGCAGCTTGGGCGTCGGGACAGTTAAAGAGACCCAGTACTTC. This codes for CASSLGVGTVKETQYF.

The CDR3 region has the DNA TGTGCCAGCAAGCCTTCATCAGATACGCAGTATTTT. It is translated as CASKPSSDTQYF. The chain combines TRBV2 with TRBJ2-3; no reliable D call. V dropped 7 bases and J dropped 4 bases, with 9 bases sitting between them. The CDR3 length is 12 residues. CDR1 is SNHLY, CDR2 FYNNEI, per germline.

The chain recombines TRBV2 with TRBJ1-2, with a weak D call TRBD1 (6 bases). V lost 4 bases to trimming and J lost 3 bases, with 9 bases between them. From germline, CDR1 is SNHLY and CDR2 FYNNEI. The CDR3 is 13 residues long. CDR3 loop: CASSVSGDYGYTF. CDR3 bases: TGTGCCAGCAGTGTTTCAGGGGACTATGGCTACACCTTC.

The rearrangement joins TRBV7-9 to TRBJ2-7; the D gene is possibly TRBD1 (6 bases). Looked up from germline, CDR1 is SEHNR and CDR2 is FQNEAQ (reference sequence). V was pared by 2 bases and J by 0 bases, with 8 bases between. The CDR3 totals 14 residues. The CDR3 is CASSLNRDSYEQYF. The CDR3 DNA follows: TGTGCCAGCAGCTTAAACAGGGACTCCTACGAGCAGTACTTC.

This rearrangement joins TRBV2 to TRBJ1-1; tentatively, D is TRBD1 (5 bases). The CDR3 spans 14 residues. CDR1 is SNHLY and CDR2 is FYNNEI in the germline V gene. With 6 bases removed from V and 0 bases from J, the gap between germline ends came to 11 bases. In DNA form, the CDR3 reads TGTGCCAGCAGAGCCAGGGCTCTGAACACTGAAGCTTTCTTT. As protein: CASRARALNTEAFF.

CDR3 loop: CASSLGGGQGSYGYTF. CDR3 DNA sequence: TGTGCCAGCAGCTTGGGGGGAGGACAGGGTTCATATGGCTACACCTTC. The chain uses TRBV5-4 and TRBJ1-2; 8 bases map to TRBD1. The CDR3 has 16 amino acids. Looked up from germline, CDR1 is SGHNT and CDR2 is YYREEE (reference sequence). The ends lost 0 bases at V and 5 bases at J; junction bases unmatched: 9.

Comments on this clone: The sample has other DNA sequences that encode this CDR3 too. The chain has TRBV5-1 and TRBJ2-1; D perhaps matches TRBD2 (6 bases). The germline CDR1 and CDR2 sequences are SGHRS and YFSETQ. This CDR3 has 14 amino acids. Trimming cost V 4 bases and J 4 bases, with 12 bases left between them. CDR3 DNA: TGCGCCAGCAGCCCCTCCGGGGGATACAATGAGCAGTTCTTC. It yields the protein CASSPSGGYNEQFF.